This T cell receptor beta chain was recovered during a study of human T cells and chemical hapten exposure. Study summary: Across the whole study, which lasted around 24 weeks, patients were given diphenylcyclopropenone on the scalp once a week. Small differences in pooled library volume mainly drove the variation in TCR yields per sample. Patients, mostly women, had alopecia areata, alopecia totalis or alopecia universalis.

Time point indicated: pre-sensitization, week 0. Regarding treatment: therapeutic diphenylcyclopropenone sensitization with weekly scalp DPC. Unmatched junction bases numbered 3, after V lost 5 bases and J lost 2 bases. CDR3 length: 14 amino acids. Germline-derived CDR1 and CDR2 are SGHTA and FQGNSA. This clonotype appeared many times. Each CDR3 protein gets one entry after TCRdb re-called the RACE reads with MiXCR. This table holds more than 300,000 distinct CDR3 sequences, approximately 5.1% found once. The material sequenced was whole blood, taken in connection with sensitization to the hapten diphenylcyclopropenone (DPC). The gene calls are TRBV7-2 and TRBJ2-5; the match to TRBD1 covers 9 bases. This TCR derives from a woman between 50 and 59 years old with alopecia areata. Some clones in this sample may be carry-over from other donors' samples. In nucleotides, the CDR3 is TGTGCCAGCAGCAGTGACAGGGGGCAAGAGACCCAGTACTTC. Amino acid sequence: CASSSDRGQETQYF.